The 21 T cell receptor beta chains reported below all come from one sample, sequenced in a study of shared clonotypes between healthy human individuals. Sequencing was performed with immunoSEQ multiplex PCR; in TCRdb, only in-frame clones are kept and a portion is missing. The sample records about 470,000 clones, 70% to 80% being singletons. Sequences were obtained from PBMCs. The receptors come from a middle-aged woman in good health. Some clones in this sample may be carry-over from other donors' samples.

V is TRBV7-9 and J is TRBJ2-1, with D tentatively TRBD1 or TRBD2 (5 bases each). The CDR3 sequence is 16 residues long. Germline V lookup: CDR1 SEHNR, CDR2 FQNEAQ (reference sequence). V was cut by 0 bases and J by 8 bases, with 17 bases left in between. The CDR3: CASSLALGGRPHEQFF. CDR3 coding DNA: TGTGCCAGCAGCTTAGCGCTTGGGGGAAGGCCCCATGAGCAGTTCTTC.

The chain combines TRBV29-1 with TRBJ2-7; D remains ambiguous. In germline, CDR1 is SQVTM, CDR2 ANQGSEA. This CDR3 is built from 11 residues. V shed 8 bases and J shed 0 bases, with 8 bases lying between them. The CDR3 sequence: CSFRTSYEQYF. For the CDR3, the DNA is TGCAGCTTCAGGACCTCCTACGAGCAGTACTTC.

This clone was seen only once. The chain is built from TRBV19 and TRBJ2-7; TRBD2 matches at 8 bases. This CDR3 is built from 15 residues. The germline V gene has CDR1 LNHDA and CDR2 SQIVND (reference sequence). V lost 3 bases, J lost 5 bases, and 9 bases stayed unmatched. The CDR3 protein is CASSMAGSGIHEQYF. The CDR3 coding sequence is TGTGCCAGTAGTATGGCGGGTAGCGGGATCCACGAGCAGTACTTC. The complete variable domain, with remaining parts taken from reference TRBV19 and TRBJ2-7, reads DGGITQSPKYLFRKEGQNVTLSCEQNLNHDAMYWYRQDPGQGLRLIYYSQIVNDFQKGDIAEGYSVSREKKESFPLTVTSAQKNPTAFYLCASSMAGSGIHEQYFGPGTRLTVT.

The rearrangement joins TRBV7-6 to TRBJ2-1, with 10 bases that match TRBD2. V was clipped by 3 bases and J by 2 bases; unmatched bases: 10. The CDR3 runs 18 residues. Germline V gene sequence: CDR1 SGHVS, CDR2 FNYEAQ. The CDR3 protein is CASSFSAGTSAAYNEQFF. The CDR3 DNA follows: TGTGCCAGCAGCTTTTCCGCCGGGACTAGCGCTGCCTACAATGAGCAGTTCTTC.

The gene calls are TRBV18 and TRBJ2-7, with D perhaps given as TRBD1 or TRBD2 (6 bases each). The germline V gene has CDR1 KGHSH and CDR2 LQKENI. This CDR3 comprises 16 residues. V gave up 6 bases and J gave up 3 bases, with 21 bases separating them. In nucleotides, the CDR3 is TGTGCCAGCTCCCTACGGGGGCGGGCCCAGGGCTACGAGCAGTACTTC. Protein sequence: CASSLRGRAQGYEQYF.

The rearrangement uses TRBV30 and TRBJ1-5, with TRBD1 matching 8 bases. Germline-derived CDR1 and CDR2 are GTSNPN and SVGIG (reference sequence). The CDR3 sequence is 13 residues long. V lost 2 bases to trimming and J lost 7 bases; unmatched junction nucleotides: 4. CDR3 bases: TGTGCCTGGAGTAGGCAGGGGGCCCAGCCCCAGCATTTT. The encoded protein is CAWSRQGAQPQHF.

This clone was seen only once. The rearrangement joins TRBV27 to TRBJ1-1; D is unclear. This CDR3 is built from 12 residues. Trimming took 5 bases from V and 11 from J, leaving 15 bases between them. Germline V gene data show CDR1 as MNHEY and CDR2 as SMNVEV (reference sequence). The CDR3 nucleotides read TGTGCCAGCAGTCCTGGGAGGCGACCGGCTTTCTTT. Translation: CASSPGRRPAFF.

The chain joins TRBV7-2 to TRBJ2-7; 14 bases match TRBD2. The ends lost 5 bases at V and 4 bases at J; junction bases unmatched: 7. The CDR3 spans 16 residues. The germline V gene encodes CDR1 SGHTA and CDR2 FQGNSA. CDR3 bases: TGTGCCAGCAGCCAGGCAGGGACTAGCGGGAGTTACGAGCAGTACTTC. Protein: CASSQAGTSGSYEQYF. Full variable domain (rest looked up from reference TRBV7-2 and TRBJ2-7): GAGVSQSPSNKVTEKGKDVELRCDPISGHTALYWYRQSLGQGLEFLIYFQGNSAPDKSGLPSDRFSAERTGGSVSTLTIQRTQQEDSAVYLCASSQAGTSGSYEQYFGPGTRLTVT.

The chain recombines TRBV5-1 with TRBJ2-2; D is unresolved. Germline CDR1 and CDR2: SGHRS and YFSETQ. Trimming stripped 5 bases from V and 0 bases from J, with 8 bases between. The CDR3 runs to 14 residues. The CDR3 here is CASRLAPNTGELFF. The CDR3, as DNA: TGCGCCAGCAGGCTGGCTCCGAACACCGGGGAGCTGTTTTTT.

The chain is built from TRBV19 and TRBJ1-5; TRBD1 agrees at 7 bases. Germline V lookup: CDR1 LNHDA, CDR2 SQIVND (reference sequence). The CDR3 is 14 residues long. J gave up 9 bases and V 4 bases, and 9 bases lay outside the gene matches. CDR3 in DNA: TGTGCCAGTAGTAGACGACAGGGAGAATCGCCCCAGCATTTT. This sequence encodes CASSRRQGESPQHF.

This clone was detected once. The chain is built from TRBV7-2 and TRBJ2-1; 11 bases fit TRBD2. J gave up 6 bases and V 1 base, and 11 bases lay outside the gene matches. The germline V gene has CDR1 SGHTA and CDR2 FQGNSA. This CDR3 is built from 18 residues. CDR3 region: CASSLVGSGRAGFNEQFF. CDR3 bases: TGTGCCAGCAGCTTAGTTGGTAGCGGGAGGGCCGGGTTCAATGAGCAGTTCTTC.

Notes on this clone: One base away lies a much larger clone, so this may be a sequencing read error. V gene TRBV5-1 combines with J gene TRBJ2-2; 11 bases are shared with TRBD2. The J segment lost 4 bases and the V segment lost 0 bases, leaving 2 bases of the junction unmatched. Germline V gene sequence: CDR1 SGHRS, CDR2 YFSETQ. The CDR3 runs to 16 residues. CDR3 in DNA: TGCGCCAGCAGCTTGGTTAGCGGGAGGGCCACCGGGGAGCTGTTTTTT. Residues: CASSLVSGRATGELFF.

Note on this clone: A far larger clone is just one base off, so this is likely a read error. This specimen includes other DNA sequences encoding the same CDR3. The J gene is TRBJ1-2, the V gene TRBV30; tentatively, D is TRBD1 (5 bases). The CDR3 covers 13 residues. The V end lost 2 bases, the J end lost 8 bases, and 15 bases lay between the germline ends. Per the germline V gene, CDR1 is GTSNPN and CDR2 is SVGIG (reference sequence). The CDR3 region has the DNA TGTGCCTGGAGTTTGGGACGGATCTACGGCTACACCTTC. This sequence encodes CAWSLGRIYGYTF.

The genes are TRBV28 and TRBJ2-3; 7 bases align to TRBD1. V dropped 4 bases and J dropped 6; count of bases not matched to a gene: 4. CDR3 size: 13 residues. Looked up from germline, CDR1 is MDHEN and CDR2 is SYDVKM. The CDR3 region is CASSSGQFDTQYF. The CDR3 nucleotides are TGTGCCAGCAGTTCGGGACAGTTCGATACGCAGTATTTT.

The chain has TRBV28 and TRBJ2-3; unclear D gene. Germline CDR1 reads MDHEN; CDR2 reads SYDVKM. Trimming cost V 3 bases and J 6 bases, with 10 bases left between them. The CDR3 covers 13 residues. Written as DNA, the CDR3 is TGTGCCAGCAGTTTGGTCTACGGGGATACGCAGTATTTT. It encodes CASSLVYGDTQYF.

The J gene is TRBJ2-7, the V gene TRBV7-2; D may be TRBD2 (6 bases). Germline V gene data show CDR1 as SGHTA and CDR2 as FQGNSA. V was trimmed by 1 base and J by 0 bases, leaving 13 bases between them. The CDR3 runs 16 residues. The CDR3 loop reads CASSLVGLASSYEQYF. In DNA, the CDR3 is TGTGCCAGCAGCTTAGTTGGGCTAGCGAGCTCCTACGAGCAGTACTTC.

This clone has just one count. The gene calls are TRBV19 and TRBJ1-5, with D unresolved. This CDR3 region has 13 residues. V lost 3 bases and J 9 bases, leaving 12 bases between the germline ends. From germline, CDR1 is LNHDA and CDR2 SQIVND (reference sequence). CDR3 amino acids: CASSIPTARPQHF. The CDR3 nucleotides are TGTGCCAGTAGTATCCCCACCGCTCGGCCCCAGCATTTT.

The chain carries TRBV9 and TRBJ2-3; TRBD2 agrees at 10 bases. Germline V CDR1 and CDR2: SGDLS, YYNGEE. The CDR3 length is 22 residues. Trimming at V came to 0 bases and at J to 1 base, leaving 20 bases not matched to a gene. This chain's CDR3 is CASSVATPPGSGRALGTDTQYF. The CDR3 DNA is TGTGCCAGCAGCGTAGCCACCCCTCCGGGAAGCGGGAGGGCCCTAGGCACAGATACGCAGTATTTT.

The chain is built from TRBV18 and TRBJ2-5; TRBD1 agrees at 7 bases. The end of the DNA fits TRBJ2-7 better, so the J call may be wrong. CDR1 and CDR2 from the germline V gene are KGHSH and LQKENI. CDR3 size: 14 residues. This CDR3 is CASSPSGQLYEQYF. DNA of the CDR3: TGTGCCAGCTCACCGTCGGGACAGCTCTACGAGCAGTACTTC.

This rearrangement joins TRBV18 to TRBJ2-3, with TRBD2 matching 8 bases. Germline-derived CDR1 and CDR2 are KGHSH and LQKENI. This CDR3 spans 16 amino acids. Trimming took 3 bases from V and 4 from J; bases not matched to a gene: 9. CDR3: CASSPPWAGGPDTQYF. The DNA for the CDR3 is TGTGCCAGCTCACCCCCCTGGGCGGGAGGTCCAGATACGCAGTATTTT.

The CDR3 region is CASRGGSSYNEQFF. The CDR3, as DNA: TGTGCCAGCCGCGGGGGGTCATCCTACAATGAGCAGTTCTTC. The chain is built from TRBV5-6 and TRBJ2-1, with 8 bases identical to TRBD2. CDR1 and CDR2 (germline): SGHDT, YYEEEE. The CDR3 runs 14 residues. V lost 7 bases, J lost 1 base, and 4 bases stayed unmatched.